The rows below give T cell receptor beta chains drawn from one sample of a study of T cell changes during pregnancy in multiple sclerosis. Measured with immunoSEQ multiplex PCR; TCRdb has only the in-frame clones, and not every one. This table holds roughly 45,000 clones, roughly 93% found once. Source: CD8+ T cells from peripheral blood mononuclear cells, taken after pregnancy. Receptors were obtained from a female donor with multiple sclerosis, enrolled in a pregnancy study. CDR3s include the opening cysteine and the closing phenylalanine or tryptophan. A D gene is named only where the DNA matches it firmly. Not all rows give a size; the values are once, few, many and, for expanded clones, a class.

j_call	d_call	v_call	clone_size	cdr3_nt	cdr3_aa
TRBJ2-6	NA	TRBV12-5	NA	TGTGCTAGTGGTGGAAAGAATGCAGGACAAAGTCGGGCCAACGTCCTGACTTTC	CASGGKNAGQSRANVLTF
TRBJ1-5	NA	TRBV2	NA	TGTGCCAACAGTGACACATCTGATAGCAATCAGCCCCAGCATTTT	CANSDTSDSNQPQHF
TRBJ1-1	NA	TRBV4-1	NA	TGCGCCAGCAAGGAGGGTTCGGCTGAAGCTTTCTTT	CASKEGSAEAFF
TRBJ2-1	NA	TRBV9	NA	TGTGCCAGCAGCCTGAGGGGGGGACCACCCTACAATGAGCAGTTCTTC	CASSLRGGPPYNEQFF
TRBJ1-5	NA	TRBV7-8	NA	TGTGCCAGCAGCTTAGTGGCCGGGGGACCTAGCAATCAGCCCCAGCATTTT	CASSLVAGGPSNQPQHF
TRBJ2-2	NA	TRBV29-1	NA	TGCAGCGTTGTAACAGGGATGGACACCGGGGAGCTGTTTTTT	CSVVTGMDTGELFF
TRBJ1-1	NA	TRBV11-2	NA	TGTGCCAGCAGCTTATACAGGGTCACTGAAGCTTTCTTT	CASSLYRVTEAFF
TRBJ1-5	NA	TRBV7-9	NA	TGTGCCAGCAGTTCCAGTAGCAATCAGCCCCAGCATTTT	CASSSSSNQPQHF
TRBJ2-1	TRBD2	TRBV9	NA	TGTGCCAGCAGCGTATTGGCGGGAGTGAGGAATGAGCAGTTCTTC	CASSVLAGVRNEQFF
TRBJ2-1	NA	TRBV6-4	NA	TGTGCCAGCAGTGAAAGAGGTCTCTACACCCCCAATGAGCAGTTCTTC	CASSERGLYTPNEQFF
TRBJ1-2	NA	TRBV4-1	NA	TGCGCCAGCAGCCAAGAAGAGGGAGAGGGGACATATGGCTACACCTTC	CASSQEEGEGTYGYTF
TRBJ2-3	TRBD1	TRBV5-4	NA	TGTGCCAGCAGCTGGACAGGGGATTCAAATACGCAGTATTTT	CASSWTGDSNTQYF
TRBJ2-7	TRBD1	TRBV7-9	once	TGTGCCAGCAGCGAGGGGACAGGGGTTACTTACGAGCAGTACTTC	CASSEGTGVTYEQYF
TRBJ2-1	TRBD1	TRBV27	NA	TGTGCCAGCAGCCAACCTAGGACAGGGACCTACAATGAGCAGTTCTTC	CASSQPRTGTYNEQFF
TRBJ2-5	NA	TRBV6-5	NA	TGTGCCAGCAGCTACCTCGGGGGAGAGACCCAGTACTTC	CASSYLGGETQYF
TRBJ2-2	TRBD2	TRBV27	once	TGTGCCAGCAGTTTAAAACTAGCGGACGGGGAGCTGTTTTTT	CASSLKLADGELFF
TRBJ1-1	NA	TRBV5-1	NA	TGCGCCAGCAGCCAAGCGGGGGGGGCCACTGAAGCTTTCTTT	CASSQAGGATEAFF
TRBJ1-5	TRBD1	TRBV15	once	TGTGCCACCTGGACAGGGGATAGCAATCAGCCCCAGCATTTT	CATWTGDSNQPQHF
TRBJ1-1	NA	TRBV7-3	NA	TGTGCCAGCAGCTTAATCCCCCAAGAGGACACTGAAGCTTTCTTT	CASSLIPQEDTEAFF
TRBJ1-1	NA	TRBV4-2	NA	TGTGCCAGCAGCCCTGGAGGTGGGGGCGCGGACACTGAAGCTTTCTTT	CASSPGGGGADTEAFF
TRBJ2-3	NA	TRBV4-1	NA	TGCGCCAGCAGCCTGCAGGGAGATACGCAGTATTTT	CASSLQGDTQYF
TRBJ2-3	NA	TRBV10-1	NA	TGCGCCAGCAGTGAGTCCCTGGACACATTACCCAGGGCGTCGACAGATACGCAGTATTTT	CASSESLDTLPRASTDTQYF
TRBJ1-1	TRBD1	TRBV7-9	NA	TGTGCCAGCAGCGCCGACAGGGGGCCGGGCACTGAAGCTTTCTTT	CASSADRGPGTEAFF
TRBJ1-1	NA	TRBV28	NA	TGTGCCAGCAGTTTGAAGGGAGGCACTGAAGCTTTCTTT	CASSLKGGTEAFF
TRBJ2-2	TRBD2	TRBV7-6	NA	TGTGCCAGCAGCTTATGGGACGCGGGGGGGATCGGGGAGCTGTTTTTT	CASSLWDAGGIGELFF
TRBJ2-2	NA	TRBV6-6	NA	TGTGCCAGCAGTTACTCGTCTAGCCCAGGCGGGGAGCTGTTTTTT	CASSYSSSPGGELFF
TRBJ1-2	TRBD1	TRBV6-5	few	TGTGCCAGCAGTTACTCCGACAGGGGCGTAGGTGGCTACACCTTC	CASSYSDRGVGGYTF
TRBJ1-5	NA	TRBV2	NA	TGTGCCAGCACCCCAGACGCCCTAGCCCCTCAGCCCCAGCATTTT	CASTPDALAPQPQHF
TRBJ2-6	NA	TRBV6-1	NA	TGTGCCAGCAGTCTCGACAGCTCTGGGGCCAACGTCCTGACTTTC	CASSLDSSGANVLTF
TRBJ2-3	TRBD1	TRBV28	NA	TGTGCCAGCAGTTCTCCCCCTCGAGACAGGGGTCTAACGGATACGCAGTATTTT	CASSSPPRDRGLTDTQYF
TRBJ1-1	NA	TRBV6-5	NA	TGTGCCAGCAGTTACTCCGCGGGCATGAACACTGAAGCTTTCTTT	CASSYSAGMNTEAFF
TRBJ2-2	TRBD1	TRBV30	NA	TGTGCCTGGACAGGGGGCGTTGGCACCGGGGAGCTGTTTTTT	CAWTGGVGTGELFF
TRBJ2-3	NA	TRBV1	once	TGCACCAGCAAGACATCTAGCGGCCTAAATTGCACAGATACGCAGTATTTT	CTSKTSSGLNCTDTQYF
TRBJ1-1	TRBD1	TRBV29-1	NA	TGCAGCGTTGAAGGCTGGACAGGGGCGATTGAAGCTTTCTTT	CSVEGWTGAIEAFF
TRBJ2-1	TRBD1	TRBV6-4	few	TGTGCCAGCAGTGGGACGGGACAGGGTATTAATGAGCAGTTCTTC	CASSGTGQGINEQFF
TRBJ1-1	TRBD1	TRBV29-1	NA	TGCAGCGTAAGGACAGGGGGAGACACTGAAGCTTTCTTT	CSVRTGGDTEAFF
TRBJ2-1	TRBD2	TRBV9	NA	TGTGCCAGCAGCTACATTGGTCTAGGGGAGGGTGAGCAGTTCTTC	CASSYIGLGEGEQFF
TRBJ2-3	TRBD2	TRBV27	NA	TGTGCCAGCAGTTTATGGCCTAGCGGGATTCCCCAAACCCCTAGCACAGATACGCAGTATTTT	CASSLWPSGIPQTPSTDTQYF
TRBJ2-4	NA	TRBV27	NA	TGTGCCAGCAGTAAGGGGGGGACTTTGGCCAAAAACATTCAGTACTTC	CASSKGGTLAKNIQYF
TRBJ2-3	NA	TRBV19	NA	TGTGCCAGTAGTACCGTGTTTTTAGGCACAGATACGCAGTATTTT	CASSTVFLGTDTQYF
TRBJ2-1	NA	TRBV4-1	once	TGCGCCAGCAGCCAAGTCCTAGCAGCCGAGCAGTTCTTC	CASSQVLAAEQFF
TRBJ2-7	TRBD2	TRBV19	once	TGTGCCAGTACAGTGACTAGCGGGAGTTACGAGCAGTACTTC	CASTVTSGSYEQYF
TRBJ2-3	TRBD2	TRBV27	NA	TGTGCCAGCAGTCACCTAGCGGGAGGCACAGATACGCAGTATTTT	CASSHLAGGTDTQYF
TRBJ2-1	TRBD1	TRBV27	NA	TGTGCCAGCAGCTTGACAGGGCAGGGTGGGAATGAGCAGTTCTTC	CASSLTGQGGNEQFF
TRBJ1-1	TRBD1	TRBV6-5	once	TGTGCCAGCAGATGGACAGGGAACACTGAAGCTTTCTTT	CASRWTGNTEAFF
TRBJ2-2	NA	TRBV5-4	NA	TGTGCCAGCAGCTTGCCAGGGGCTAACACCGGGGAGCTGTTTTTT	CASSLPGANTGELFF
TRBJ2-1	TRBD2	TRBV19	NA	TGTGCCAGTACCACTAAGGCTAGCGGGAGGGCCAGTGAGCAGTTCTTC	CASTTKASGRASEQFF
TRBJ1-1	NA	TRBV2	NA	TGTGCCAGCGCCGACATGGGGGGAATCATGAACACTGAAGCTTTCTTT	CASADMGGIMNTEAFF
TRBJ1-1	TRBD1	TRBV5-1	NA	TGCGCCAGCAGCTTGGTAGGGGGCGGCATGAACACTGAAGCTTTCTTT	CASSLVGGGMNTEAFF
TRBJ1-5	NA	TRBV29-1	NA	TGCAGCGTTGAAGATTCGGGGAATCCTAATCAGCCCCAGCATTTT	CSVEDSGNPNQPQHF
TRBJ2-7	TRBD1	TRBV4-3	NA	TGCGCCAGCAGCCAAGGGACAGGGGATGGCGAGCAGTACTTC	CASSQGTGDGEQYF
TRBJ2-7	NA	TRBV6-1	NA	TGTGCCAGCAGTGATGTGTATTCTAAGTACGAGCAGTACTTC	CASSDVYSKYEQYF
TRBJ2-3	NA	TRBV19	NA	TGTGCCAGTAGTATAAGACAGGCTAGCTACACAGATACGCAGTATTTT	CASSIRQASYTDTQYF
TRBJ2-3	NA	TRBV5-1	NA	TGCGCCAGCAGCTTGGGGCATCATATTACAGATACGCAGTATTTT	CASSLGHHITDTQYF
TRBJ2-1	NA	TRBV10-3	NA	TGTGCCATCAGTGAGGGGGGGAATGAGCAGTTCTTC	CAISEGGNEQFF
TRBJ1-2	NA	TRBV27	NA	TGTGCCAGCAGTTTGGTCCCTCCCATGAGGGCCTATGGCTACACCTTC	CASSLVPPMRAYGYTF
TRBJ2-1	NA	TRBV23-1	NA	TGCGCCAGCAGTCCCTTCAAAGGGGGTTTCCAGGCCAATGAGCAGTTCTTC	CASSPFKGGFQANEQFF
TRBJ2-3	TRBD2	TRBV4-2	NA	TGTGCCAGCAGCCAAGACGTGGCGGGGGGGCCAGATACGCAGTATTTT	CASSQDVAGGPDTQYF